The present TCR beta chain was sequenced within a study of tumor-infiltrating lymphocytes in primary liver carcinoma. Overall study findings and caveats: Tumor-adjacent and tumor-blood pairs shared less of their repertoires than tumor region pairs shared.

There are many counts of this clonotype. The target antigen is unknown. The CDR3 is made up of 18 amino acids. Between the trimmed V and J ends, which lost 6 bases and 0 bases, there was a span of 23 bases. Germline assignment: CDR1 MNHNS and CDR2 SASEGT. Bulk tissue was left unsorted, and RNA and DNA were co-extracted from about 21-30 mg of it. Sampling of each tumor involved five separate regions. All tumor samples contained more than 75% viable tumor cells. With roughly 540 ng total RNA as template and a constant-region primer, TCR beta cDNA was made. Slightly modified ARM-PCR with three nested multiplex PCR rounds yielded TCR beta libraries. In the first two PCR rounds, TRBV1-TRBV30 forward primers were paired with a C-beta reverse primer, and each round lasted approximately 9 cycles. TCRdb passed the multiplex PCR reads through MiXCR, listing each CDR3 protein once. The sample gives 84,000 or so distinct CDR3 sequences, approximately 70% of which show up once; roughly 19% is in the top ten.

What was sequenced was liver tumor tissue from sampling region 1. Subset meaning: tumor region T1, superior pole. The source of this sequence is a man in his forties or fifties with primary liver carcinoma and hepatitis B virus infection. The chain combines TRBV6-1 with TRBJ1-1; no clear D. CDR3 in DNA: TGTGCCAGCAGGGTTTTTGACCGGGTGCTTTGGATGAACACTGAAGCTTTCTTT. Encoded protein: CASRVFDRVLWMNTEAFF.